The TCR beta chain under discussion was sequenced for a study of T cells after yellow fever vaccination. Trimming took 3 bases from V and 5 from J; bases not matched to a gene: 13. CDR1 and CDR2 from the germline V gene are GTSNPN and SVGIG (reference sequence). The length of the CDR3 is 15 residues. Note on this clonotype: Its antigen is currently unknown.

Template-switching 5'RACE yielded the TCR cDNA; a universal primer site and UMIs were added in the process. TCRdb analysed the 5' RACE reads with MiXCR anew, one entry per CDR3 protein. The table includes 120,000 or so distinct CDR3 sequences, roughly 7.2% detected once. Regarding the study as a whole: Researchers cautioned that FACS-sorted repertoires could harbor abundant clonotypes contaminating from the bulk population. Compared with primary, the secondary response was weaker and peaked at day 5, not 15.

The origin of this receptor is a man aged 18 to 35 who received the YFV17D yellow fever vaccine. V usage is TRBV30 and J usage is TRBJ2-7; 7 positions agree with TRBD1. This material consisted of CD4+ T cells sorted from PBMCs, taken around 45 days after the first yellow fever vaccination. DNA of the CDR3: TGTGCCTGGAGGGGGTTTAAGACAGGGATGAACGAGCAGTACTTC. Its translation: CAWRGFKTGMNEQYF.